A single sample is the source of the 15 T cell receptor beta chains below, sequenced in a study of blood T cell repertoires in COVID-19. Sequencing used immunoSEQ multiplex PCR; TCRdb keeps in-frame clones, though not all of them. The sample carries approximately 70,000 clones, roughly nine tenths recorded once. The sample consisted of peripheral blood. Receptors were obtained from a woman aged 60-70 years with acute or convalescent COVID-19.

This chain uses TRBV3-1 (or the pseudogene TRBV3-2) with TRBJ2-7; tentative D call: TRBD2 (7 bases). V dropped 8 bases and J dropped 7 bases, with 21 bases sitting between them. Germline CDR1 is LGHDT and CDR2 is YNNKEL (reference sequence). The CDR3 spans 14 residues. As DNA, the CDR3 is TGTGCCAGCGCTAAGTTCTTGGGGGGGCTGGAGCAGTACTTC. As protein: CASAKFLGGLEQYF.

The gene calls are TRBV7-2 and TRBJ1-1; D unclear. This CDR3 is built from 14 residues. Germline V gives CDR1 SGHTA, CDR2 FQGNSA. Trimming removed 6 bases at V and 1 base at J, with 12 bases between. The CDR3 nucleotides are TGTGCCAGCAGTCCTGCCTCGGGGAACACTGAAGCTTTCTTT. Its translation: CASSPASGNTEAFF.

J is TRBJ2-7 and V is TRBV7-8; D gene uncertain. Germline-derived CDR1 and CDR2 are SGHVS and FQNEAQ. The length of the CDR3 is 12 residues. The germline V and J ends were trimmed by 1 base and 4 bases, with 5 bases remaining between them. The CDR3 DNA reads TGTGCCAGCAGCTTAGTCCGGTACGAGCAGTACTTC. It yields the protein CASSLVRYEQYF.

This sequence joins TRBV14 and TRBJ1-3, with unresolved D. V was shortened by 1 base and J by 2 bases, with 15 bases between the two germline ends. CDR3 length equals 17 residues. Germline lookup yields CDR1 SGHDN and CDR2 FVKESK. The CDR3 region is CASSQGGVYYTGNTIYF. Written as DNA, the CDR3 is TGTGCCAGCAGCCAAGGTGGAGTCTACTATACTGGAAACACCATATATTTT.

V gene TRBV6-5 combines with J gene TRBJ1-6; 10 bases are shared with TRBD1. The CDR3 contains 15 residues. Germline V gene lookup returns CDR1 MNHEY and CDR2 SVGAGI. V shed 2 bases, J shed 5 bases, and the junction held 0 bases outside the gene matches. The chain's CDR3 is CASSYGTGDNSPLHF. In DNA, the CDR3 is TGTGCCAGCAGTTACGGGACAGGGGATAATTCACCCCTCCACTTT.

The CDR3 DNA is TGTGCCACCAGCAGAGGGGCTAGCGGGGGGACAAAAGAGACCCAGTACTTC. The encoded protein is CATSRGASGGTKETQYF. This chain links TRBV15 with TRBJ2-5, with 11 bases aligning to TRBD2. CDR1 and CDR2 (germline): LNHNV, YYDKDF (reference sequence). J gave up 3 bases and V 1 base, and 7 bases lay outside the gene matches. The CDR3 has 17 residues.

This clone was counted between two and nine times. The chain has TRBV10-1 and TRBJ2-7, with a weak D call TRBD2 (6 bases). The ends were cut back, 4 bases at V and 0 bases at J, with 16 bases in the middle. The CDR3 runs to 16 residues. Germline lookup yields CDR1 WNHNN and CDR2 SYGVQD (reference sequence). CDR3 nucleotides: TGCGCCAGCAGTGGCCCGGGAGATTACCCCTCCTACGAGCAGTACTTC. Translated, it gives CASSGPGDYPSYEQYF.

The genes are TRBV6-4 and TRBJ2-2; D is unclear. From germline, CDR1 is MRHNA and CDR2 SNTAGT. The CDR3 has 12 amino acids. V lost 8 bases to trimming and J lost 5 bases, with 9 bases between them. CDR3 sequence reads: CASRVFTGELFF. In nucleotides, the CDR3 is TGTGCCAGCCGGGTATTTACCGGGGAGCTGTTTTTT.

The V and J genes are TRBV27 and TRBJ2-5; D gene uncertain. The CDR3 totals 12 residues. The germline CDR1 and CDR2 sequences are MNHEY and SMNVEV (reference sequence). Trimming took 7 bases from V and 5 from J, leaving 11 bases between them. The DNA of the CDR3 is TGTGCCAGCACCCCCTTTCTTGAGACCCAGTACTTC. The encoded protein is CASTPFLETQYF.

This chain uses TRBV5-1 with TRBJ1-6; 9 bases line up with TRBD1. Germline-derived CDR1 and CDR2 are SGHRS and YFSETQ. V was pared by 1 base and J by 8 bases, with 10 bases of the junction left unmatched. The CDR3 contains 17 residues. For the CDR3, the DNA is TGCGCCAGCAGCTTGCGGGCCGGGGGACAGGGTTATTCACCCCTCCACTTT. This translates into CASSLRAGGQGYSPLHF.

The chain employs TRBV11-2 and TRBJ1-3; D is ambiguous. The germline V gene has CDR1 SGHAT and CDR2 FQNNGV. Trimming took off 5 bases at V and 4 bases at J, with 6 bases between the two ends. The CDR3 runs to 12 residues. DNA of the CDR3: TGTGCCAGCAGCCCCACAGGAAACACCATATATTTT. Amino acid sequence: CASSPTGNTIYF.

V usage is TRBV21-1 and J usage is TRBJ1-6. TRBV21-1 is annotated as a pseudogene. This CDR3 has 15 amino acids. CDR3 amino acids: CASSKIRGSNSPLHF. CDR3 in DNA: TGTGCCAGCAGCAAGATCCGGGGGAGCAATTCACCCCTCCACTTT.

V and J are TRBV5-4 and TRBJ2-7; 10 bases map to TRBD2. The germline CDR1 and CDR2 sequences are SGHNT and YYREEE (reference sequence). V dropped 2 bases and J dropped 5; count of bases not matched to a gene: 7. The CDR3 extends over 15 amino acids. The CDR3 here is CASSFSSSGGDEQYF. Written as DNA, the CDR3 is TGTGCCAGCAGCTTCTCGTCTAGCGGGGGCGACGAGCAGTACTTC.

The chain uses TRBV6-5 and TRBJ1-6; D may be TRBD1 (5 bases). V was shortened by 6 bases and J by 9 bases, with 15 bases between the two germline ends. This CDR3 contains 14 residues. Germline assignment: CDR1 MNHEY and CDR2 SVGAGI. This CDR3 is CASSRTLRVSPLHF. CDR3 in DNA: TGTGCCAGCAGCCGAACCCTCAGGGTTTCACCCCTCCACTTT.

This chain connects TRBV11-2 to TRBJ2-2; the match to TRBD2 covers 10 bases. The germline gives CDR1 SGHAT, CDR2 FQNNGV. This CDR3 comprises 15 residues. The V gene end was trimmed by 6 bases and the J gene end by 5 bases; junction bases not matched to a gene: 6. As DNA, the CDR3 is TGTGCCAGCAGTTCTAGCGGGGGTGGGACCGGGGAGCTGTTTTTT. This sequence encodes CASSSSGGGTGELFF.